This passage covers 17 T cell receptor beta chains from one sample sequenced in a study of CXCR3 chemokines and chemotherapy response in bladder cancer. TCRdb re-analysed the PCR reads in MiXCR, keeping a single row per CDR3 protein. The repertoire holds about 8,600 distinct CDR3 sequences, approximately 12% seen once, with approximately 16% in the top ten. Specimen collection occurred from a patient whose treatment included neoadjuvant chemotherapy. These receptor sequences come from a human donor with bladder cancer that responded to neoadjuvant chemotherapy.

In its sample, this clonotype is medium-sized. V gene TRBV29-1 combines with J gene TRBJ1-3; D is undetermined. The CDR3 is made up of 13 amino acids. Between the trimmed V and J ends, which lost 7 bases and 0 bases, there was a span of 10 bases. Germline V gene data show CDR1 as SQVTM and CDR2 as ANQGSEA. This CDR3 is CSAGLSSGNTIYF. Written as DNA, the CDR3 is TGCAGCGCTGGACTCAGCTCTGGAAACACCATATATTTT.

This clonotype was counted between two and nine times. V usage is TRBV2 and J usage is TRBJ2-5; D perhaps matches TRBD2 (5 bases). Germline CDR1 is SNHLY and CDR2 is FYNNEI. V was cut by 2 bases and J by 0 bases, with 7 bases left in between. The CDR3 is made up of 14 amino acids. The CDR3 reads CASSERGNQETQYF. The CDR3 DNA reads TGTGCCAGCAGTGAACGGGGAAACCAAGAGACCCAGTACTTC.

The sample holds many counts of this clonotype. The gene calls are TRBV18 and TRBJ2-7, with 8 bases identical to TRBD1. V gave up 6 bases and J gave up 0 bases; unmatched junction bases: 4. Germline V gene lookup returns CDR1 KGHSH and CDR2 LQKENI. CDR3 size: 14 residues. CDR3 bases: TGTGCCAGCTCTCCGGGACAGGTCTCCTACGAGCAGTACTTC. The encoded protein is CASSPGQVSYEQYF. Drawing the rest from reference TRBV18 and TRBJ2-7, the complete variable domain is NAGVMQNPRHLVRRRGQEARLRCSPMKGHSHVYWYRQLPEEGLKFMVYLQKENIIDESGMPKERFSAEFPKEGPSILRIQQVVRGDSAAYFCASSPGQVSYEQYFGPGTRLTVT.

The sample holds many counts of this clonotype. This chain joins TRBV19 and TRBJ2-7; 9 bases agree with TRBD1. The J call may be in error: the DNA end matches TRBJ2-5 better. The germline CDR1 and CDR2 sequences are LNHDA and SQIVND (reference sequence). CDR3 length: 13 amino acids. CDR3 region: CASSMPGQGTQYF. The CDR3 DNA reads TGTGCCAGTAGTATGCCGGGACAGGGGACCCAGTACTTC.

This clonotype is deemed medium-sized (0.01 to 0.1%). The V and J genes are TRBV19 and TRBJ1-2; possible D gene TRBD1, 5 bases. V was pared by 1 base and J by 7 bases, with 16 bases between. The CDR3 runs to 15 residues. Germline CDR1 LNHDA, CDR2 SQIVND (reference sequence). The DNA for the CDR3 is TGTGCCAGTAGTATAGTCTCCGGGACGGTATTTGGCTACACCTTC. Encoded protein: CASSIVSGTVFGYTF. The entire variable domain, with the rest obtained from reference TRBV19 and TRBJ1-2, is as follows: DGGITQSPKYLFRKEGQNVTLSCEQNLNHDAMYWYRQDPGQGLRLIYYSQIVNDFQKGDIAEGYSVSREKKESFPLTVTSAQKNPTAFYLCASSIVSGTVFGYTFGSGTRLTVV.

This clonotype turned up a few times. The V call is TRBV12-3 or TRBV12-4, the J call TRBJ2-7; D is unresolved. Deletions cut 7 bases from V and 4 bases from J, with 11 bases between. The CDR3 totals 12 residues. CDR3 amino acids: CASKLTGYEQYF. The CDR3 DNA reads TGTGCCAGCAAGCTGACTGGTTACGAGCAGTACTTC.

This clonotype is judged medium-sized. The chain couples TRBV6-1 to TRBJ1-2, with TRBD1 as a possible D gene (6 bases). V was pared by 4 bases and J by 4 bases, with 10 bases between. CDR1 and CDR2 (germline): MNHNS, SASEGT. The CDR3 runs 13 residues. As DNA, the CDR3 is TGTGCCAGCAGTGGGACAGAGTCCTATGGCTACACCTTC. Translating gives CASSGTESYGYTF.

This clonotype is categorized as medium-sized. The V call is TRBV19, the J call TRBJ2-6; D remains unclear. V lost 6 bases and J lost 1, with 7 bases in between. The CDR3 contains 14 residues. Germline V gene sequence: CDR1 LNHDA, CDR2 SQIVND (reference sequence). The CDR3 DNA reads TGTGCCAGTAGCGGTTCGTCTGGGGCCAACGTCCTGACTTTC. It codes for CASSGSSGANVLTF.

By sample share, this clonotype is medium-sized. The V call is TRBV30, the J call TRBJ1-2; D perhaps matches TRBD1 (6 bases). The CDR3 spans 12 residues. Germline V gene sequence: CDR1 GTSNPN, CDR2 SVGIG (reference sequence). Between the trimmed V and J ends, which lost 0 bases and 13 bases, there was a span of 15 bases. The CDR3: CAWSVVMGAATF. The CDR3, as DNA: TGTGCCTGGAGTGTAGTAATGGGGGCCGCCACCTTC.

This clonotype was recorded many times. The rearrangement joins TRBV7-9 to TRBJ1-1, with D possibly TRBD1 on 6 matching bases. Germline V gene lookup returns CDR1 SEHNR and CDR2 FQNEAQ (reference sequence). This CDR3 has 14 residues. The V gene lost 6 bases and the J gene lost 5 bases, with 16 bases spanning the gap. The CDR3 bases are TGTGCCAGCAGGGAAACAGGGTCCGGAACTGAAGCTTTCTTT. Amino acid sequence: CASRETGSGTEAFF.

The table lists this clonotype with many counts. This sequence joins TRBV15 and TRBJ2-2, with a tentative D call TRBD2 (5 bases). Per germline, CDR1 LNHNV and CDR2 YYDKDF (reference sequence). V was clipped by 2 bases and J by 4 bases, with 11 bases between them. This CDR3 has 15 residues. The CDR3 loop is CATSRPGVGTGELFF. In DNA, the CDR3 is TGTGCCACCAGCAGACCCGGGGTTGGCACCGGGGAGCTGTTTTTT.

This clonotype is medium-sized within its sample. CDR3 nucleotide sequence: TGTGCCAGCAGTGCCCCTGCCGGGGGCTCCCACGGGGAGCTGTTTTTT. Translation gives CASSAPAGGSHGELFF. V is TRBV6-5 and J is TRBJ2-2, with D perhaps assigned TRBD1 or TRBD2 (6 bases each). Germline CDR1 MNHEY, CDR2 SVGAGI. V lost 5 bases, J lost 7 bases, and 20 bases lay in between. The CDR3 is made up of 16 amino acids.

This clonotype is classed as medium-sized. This sequence joins TRBV19 and TRBJ1-1; D gene ambiguous. Germline V CDR1 and CDR2: LNHDA, SQIVND (reference sequence). V was shortened by 3 bases and J by 1 base, with 6 bases between the two germline ends. There are 13 residues in the CDR3. Written as DNA, the CDR3 is TGTGCCAGTAGTATGAGAGGGAACACTGAAGCTTTCTTT. This gives the protein CASSMRGNTEAFF.

This sequence joins TRBV10-2 and TRBJ2-3; the D is unclear. The germline gives CDR1 WSHSY, CDR2 SAAADI. V was clipped by 3 bases and J by 7 bases, with 5 bases between them. The CDR3 has 11 amino acids. Written as DNA, the CDR3 is TGCGCCAGCAGTGATGGCCATACGCAGTATTTT. Translation gives CASSDGHTQYF.

This chain uses TRBV30 with TRBJ1-3; D is undetermined. CDR1 is GTSNPN, CDR2 SVGIG, per germline (reference sequence). Trimming cost V 4 bases and J 0 bases, with 1 base left between them. The CDR3 loop spans 11 amino acids. The CDR3 DNA is TGTGCCTGGATCTCTGGAAACACCATATATTTT. Its translation is CAWISGNTIYF. The full variable domain, completed using reference TRBV30 and TRBJ1-3, is SQTIHQWPATLVQPVGSPLSLECTVEGTSNPNLYWYRQAAGRGLQLLFYSVGIGQISSEVPQNLSASRPQDRQFILSSKKLLLSDSGFYLCAWISGNTIYFGEGSWLTVV.

Many counts were recorded for this clonotype. The V and J genes are TRBV6-1 and TRBJ2-2, with 10 bases that match TRBD1. Looked up from germline, CDR1 is MNHNS and CDR2 is SASEGT. The CDR3 loop spans 16 amino acids. The trim removed 6 bases at V and 2 bases at J, leaving 6 bases unmatched. The CDR3 bases are TGTGCCAGCAGGGACGACAGGGGGCATAACACCGGGGAGCTGTTTTTT. Protein: CASRDDRGHNTGELFF.

In its sample, this clonotype was seen many times. J is TRBJ1-3 and V is TRBV6-1, with 8 bases matching TRBD1. Per the germline V gene, CDR1 is MNHNS and CDR2 is SASEGT. V was pared by 1 base and J by 5 bases, with 4 bases of the junction left unmatched. This CDR3 comprises 15 residues. The CDR3 is CASSEGTGWRNTIYF. DNA of the CDR3: TGTGCCAGCAGTGAAGGGACAGGGTGGAGAAACACCATATATTTT.